This TCR beta chain was sequenced in a study of OX40 agonist ivuxolimab in advanced cancers. General study findings and limits: Clonal expansion in partial responders at 0.1-3.0 mg/kg ranked among the lowest. On average, CD8+ T cells had more expanded clones than CD4+.

This clone was picked up a small number of times. Its matching antigen is unknown. Repertoires were generated with immunoSEQ multiplex PCR, while TCRdb's copy carries only in-frame clones and drops some. The repertoire holds tens of thousands of clones, with about 82% as singletons. Per germline, CDR1 MNHEY and CDR2 SMNVEV (reference sequence). The CDR3 length is 16 residues. Trimming took off 6 bases at V and 3 bases at J, with 20 bases between the two ends. V gene TRBV27 combines with J gene TRBJ1-2; D might be TRBD1 (5 bases). Sequencing used CD4+ or CD8+ T cells sorted from blood, obtained in a trial of the OX40 agonist ivuxolimab. This sequence was found in an adult with an advanced solid tumor such as melanoma, head and neck, liver or kidney cancer. CDR3 DNA: TGTGCCAGCAGATCCGGGACCGGGCTTCCTTACTATGGCTACACCTTC. Protein product: CASRSGTGLPYYGYTF.